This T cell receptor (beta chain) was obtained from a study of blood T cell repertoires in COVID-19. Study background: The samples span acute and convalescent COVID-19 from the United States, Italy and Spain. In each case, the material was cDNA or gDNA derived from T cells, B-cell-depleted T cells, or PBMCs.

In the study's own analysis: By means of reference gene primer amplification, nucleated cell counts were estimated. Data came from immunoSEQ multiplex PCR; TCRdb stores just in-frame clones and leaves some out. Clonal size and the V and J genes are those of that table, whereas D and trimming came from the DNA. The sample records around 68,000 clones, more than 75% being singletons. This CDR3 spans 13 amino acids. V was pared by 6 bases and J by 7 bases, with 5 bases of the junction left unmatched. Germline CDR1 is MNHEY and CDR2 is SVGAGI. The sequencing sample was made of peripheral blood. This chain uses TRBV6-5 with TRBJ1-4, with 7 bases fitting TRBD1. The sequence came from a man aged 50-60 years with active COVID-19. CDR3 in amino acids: CASRDRLGEKLFF. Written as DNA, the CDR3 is TGTGCCAGCAGGGACAGGCTGGGTGAAAAACTGTTTTTT.